This T cell receptor beta chain emerged from a study of control samples from healthy donors and cancer patients. Assay used: immunoSEQ multiplex PCR; TCRdb lists only in-frame clones, some missing. Of about 77,000 clones in the sample, over 80% are singletons; the top ten hold over 4.5%. The CDR3 is 13 residues long. The germline CDR1 and CDR2 sequences are LGHNA and YSLEER. The ends were cut back, 1 base at V and 1 base at J, with 4 bases in the middle. The clonotype was recovered from a woman aged 60-75 years in good health. The sequencing input was blood. The chain combines TRBV4-3 with TRBJ1-1; D is undetermined. This CDR3 is CASSQVGNTEAFF. The CDR3 DNA follows: TGCGCCAGCAGCCAAGTTGGGAACACTGAAGCTTTCTTT.